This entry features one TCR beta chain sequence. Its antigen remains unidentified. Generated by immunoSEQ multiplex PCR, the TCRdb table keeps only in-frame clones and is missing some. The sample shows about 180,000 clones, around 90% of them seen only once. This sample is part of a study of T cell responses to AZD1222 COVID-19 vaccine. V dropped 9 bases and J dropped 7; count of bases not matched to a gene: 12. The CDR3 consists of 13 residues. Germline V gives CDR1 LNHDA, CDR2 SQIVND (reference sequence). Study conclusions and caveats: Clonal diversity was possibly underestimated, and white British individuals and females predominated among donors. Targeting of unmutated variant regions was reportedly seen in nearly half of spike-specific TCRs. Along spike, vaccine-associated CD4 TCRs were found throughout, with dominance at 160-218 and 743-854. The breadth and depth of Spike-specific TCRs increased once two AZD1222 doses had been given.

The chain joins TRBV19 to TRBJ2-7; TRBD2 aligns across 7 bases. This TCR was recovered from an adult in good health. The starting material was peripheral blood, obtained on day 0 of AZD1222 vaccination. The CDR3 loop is CASRNAGGGEQYF. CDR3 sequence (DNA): TGTGCCAGCCGTAACGCCGGGGGAGGGGAGCAGTACTTC.